Listed below are T cell receptor beta chains from one sample, sequenced in a study of blood T cell repertoires in COVID-19. Measured with immunoSEQ multiplex PCR; TCRdb has only the in-frame clones, and not every one. The sample contains around 47,000 clones, 85% to 90% of which appear only once. Sequencing used peripheral blood. All receptors derive from a man aged 35-49 years with COVID-19, enrolled during active disease. Both conserved end residues are part of each CDR3. D genes are given only for firm matches. Clone size appears in some rows only: once, few, many, or a class for an expanded clone.

TRBJ1-5 | - | TRBV28 | - | 14 | CASSLSSVNQPQHF | TGTGCCAGCAGTTTGTCGTCCGTCAATCAGCCCCAGCATTTT
TRBJ2-7 | - | TRBV5-1 | TRBD2 | 19 | CASSQTLPRLAGTPYEQYF | TGCGCCAGCAGCCAGACTCTCCCACGACTAGCGGGAACCCCCTACGAGCAGTACTTC
TRBJ2-7 | - | TRBV28 | TRBD2 | 15 | CGTRAQAGGLGEQYF | TGTGGCACTAGGGCACAGGCGGGAGGGCTAGGGGAGCAGTACTTC
TRBJ1-4 | - | TRBV9 | - | 15 | CASSAGQSWSEKLFF | TGTGCCAGCAGCGCCGGACAGTCCTGGTCGGAAAAACTGTTTTTT
TRBJ1-1 | once | TRBV12-3/TRBV12-4 | - | 13 | CASSRTGLGEAFF | TGTGCCAGCAGCCGTACAGGGTTAGGGGAAGCTTTCTTT
TRBJ2-1 | - | TRBV5-1 | TRBD2 | 18 | CASSSGLKAGIMYNEQFF | TGCGCCAGCAGCTCTGGATTAAAAGCGGGGATCATGTACAATGAGCAGTTCTTC
TRBJ2-7 | - | TRBV10-3 | - | 17 | CAISLLRPGVGLYEQYF | TGTGCCATTTCCCTCCTACGCCCGGGAGTGGGGCTCTACGAGCAGTACTTC
TRBJ1-2 | - | TRBV5-1 | - | 14 | CASSVDSPTYGYTF | TGCGCCAGCAGCGTAGACAGTCCGACTTATGGCTACACCTTC
TRBJ2-1 | - | TRBV30 | TRBD2 | 15 | CAWTRGTSRGDEQFF | TGTGCCTGGACCAGAGGGACTAGCAGGGGGGATGAGCAGTTCTTC
TRBJ2-7 | - | TRBV29-1 | - | 12 | CSVESNSYEQYF | TGCAGCGTTGAAAGCAACTCCTACGAGCAGTACTTC
TRBJ1-6 | - | TRBV13 | - | 15 | CASAGSSSYNSPLHF | TGTGCCAGCGCGGGGTCAAGCTCCTATAATTCACCCCTCCACTTT
TRBJ1-6 | - | TRBV7-9 | TRBD1 | 15 | CASSQGQGANSPLHF | TGTGCCAGCAGCCAGGGACAGGGAGCCAATTCACCCCTCCACTTT
TRBJ2-6 | - | TRBV24-1 | - | 18 | CATSDRRTGFSGANVLTF | TGTGCCACCAGTGACCGACGAACAGGGTTCTCCGGGGCCAACGTCCTGACTTTC
TRBJ2-7 | - | TRBV12-5 | TRBD2 | 22 | CASGLGPPGGGSGSRDVYEQYF | TGTGCTAGTGGTTTGGGGCCCCCAGGGGGAGGTAGCGGGAGTAGGGATGTCTACGAGCAGTACTTC
TRBJ2-7 | - | TRBV29-1 | - | 12 | CSVDKGSREQYF | TGCAGCGTTGATAAGGGGTCGCGGGAGCAGTACTTC
TRBJ2-1 | - | TRBV19 | TRBD1 | 15 | CASSKGDRAGNEQFF | TGTGCCAGTAGTAAAGGGGACAGGGCGGGGAATGAGCAGTTCTTC
TRBJ2-5 | - | TRBV28 | TRBD2 | 16 | CASRPRLAGFQETQYF | TGTGCCAGCAGGCCCCGACTAGCGGGGTTCCAAGAGACCCAGTACTTC
TRBJ2-2 | - | TRBV19 | TRBD2 | 15 | CASSRLAVNTGELFF | TGTGCCAGTAGCCGACTAGCGGTGAACACCGGGGAGCTGTTTTTT
TRBJ2-2 | - | TRBV28 | TRBD1 | 15 | CASSLGGQGTGELFF | TGTGCCAGCAGTTTGGGCGGACAGGGAACCGGGGAGCTGTTTTTT
TRBJ2-4 | - | TRBV2 | TRBD2 | 15 | CASRATSGLVSIQYF | TGTGCCAGCAGGGCGACTAGCGGCTTGGTGAGCATTCAGTACTTC
TRBJ2-1 | - | TRBV19 | - | 15 | CASSIAAGSYNEQFF | TGTGCCAGTAGTATAGCGGCAGGCTCCTACAATGAGCAGTTCTTC
TRBJ2-2 | - | TRBV5-1 | TRBD1 | 15 | CASSPGTGQPGELFF | TGCGCCAGCAGCCCCGGGACAGGGCAACCCGGGGAGCTGTTTTTT
TRBJ1-1 | once | TRBV18 | - | 14 | CASSPAAVNTEAFF | TGTGCCAGCTCACCAGCAGCGGTGAACACTGAAGCTTTCTTT
TRBJ1-1 | once | TRBV11-2 | - | 15 | CACSPQGNLNTEAFF | TGTGCCTGCAGCCCCCAGGGGAATCTGAACACTGAAGCTTTCTTT
TRBJ1-2 | - | TRBV5-1 | - | 13 | CASSLSANYGYTF | TGCGCCAGCAGCTTGTCTGCGAACTATGGCTACACCTTC
TRBJ2-7 | - | TRBV24-1 | TRBD1 | 13 | CATSARTGRIQYF | TGTGCCACCTCTGCCAGGACAGGGCGCATACAGTACTTC
TRBJ2-3 | - | TRBV6-1 | - | 13 | CASSEAPQGTQYF | TGTGCCAGCAGTGAAGCGCCCCAGGGTACGCAGTATTTT
TRBJ2-2 | - | TRBV30 | TRBD2 | 14 | CAWKRGPNTGELFF | TGTGCCTGGAAGCGGGGACCGAACACCGGGGAGCTGTTTTTT